The entry below gives a single TCR beta chain sequence along with its context. The antigen is undetermined. This sample is drawn from a study of cytomegalovirus exposure and HLA in healthy donors. Whole-study results and caveats: Cytomegalovirus status, reportedly, was diagnosed with high specificity and sensitivity by the classifier.

With 60 Vbeta and 13 Jbeta primers, the PCR was carried out. Assay: immunoSEQ multiplex PCR; the TCRdb copy retains only in-frame clones and omits some. The profile shows some 190,000 clones, less than 90% of them singletons. Unrecorded immune exposure was likely among donors, who were nominally healthy when sampled. Trimming shortened V by 9 bases and J by 4 bases, and 18 bases separated the two germline ends. Germline V gene sequence: CDR1 MNHEY, CDR2 SMNVEV (reference sequence). The CDR3 extends over 14 amino acids. The TCR was taken from a girl under 18 in good health and CMV-seropositive. V is TRBV27 and J is TRBJ1-2; possible D gene TRBD1, 5 bases. The sample consisted of PBMCs. Here the CDR3 reads CASAEGRLSYGYTF. CDR3 in DNA: TGTGCCAGTGCGGAGGGGAGGCTCTCCTATGGCTACACCTTC.